The source of this T cell receptor (beta chain) is a study of technical replicates of blood from several donors. Libraries were prepared by immunoSEQ multiplex PCR; TCRdb keeps only in-frame clonotypes and omits some of them. The sample has over 65,000 clones; 94% are singletons. The V end was cut by 8 bases, the J end by 1 base, with 11 bases between. This CDR3 spans 14 amino acids. CDR1 is MNHEY, CDR2 SMNVEV, per germline (reference sequence). The receptor's source is a human donor in good health. This rearrangement joins TRBV27 to TRBJ2-2; D ambiguous. The sequenced material came from T cells isolated from PBMCs. This CDR3 reads CASGQIENTGELFF. CDR3 in DNA: TGTGCCAGCGGTCAGATCGAGAACACCGGGGAGCTGTTTTTT.